The 15 T cell receptor beta chains in this list originate from one sample, sequenced in a study of T cells after yellow fever vaccination. MiXCR, run by TCRdb on the 5' RACE reads, gives a single entry per CDR3 protein. The sample lists about 320,000 distinct CDR3 sequences; over 3.5% were seen once. The input for sequencing was PBMCs, taken 15 days after the yellow fever booster vaccination. The receptors were sampled from a man in his late teens or twenties who received the YFV17D yellow fever vaccine.

This chain joins TRBV28 and TRBJ2-1; 11 nucleotides align to TRBD2. V lost 5 bases, J lost 8 bases, and 5 bases stayed unmatched. Germline assignment: CDR1 MDHEN and CDR2 SYDVKM. The CDR3 has 14 residues. The CDR3 DNA reads TGTGCCAGCAGTGACCTAGCGGGGGGCGATGAGCAGTTCTTC. It codes for CASSDLAGGDEQFF.

This clonotype has just a few counts. The chain is built from TRBV5-1 and TRBJ1-1, with D possibly TRBD1 on 6 matching bases. The germline V gene has CDR1 SGHRS and CDR2 YFSETQ. The V end lost 0 bases, the J end lost 9 bases, and 15 bases lay between the germline ends. The CDR3 has 14 amino acids. CDR3 sequence: CASSLAPTGVQAFF. CDR3 coding DNA: TGCGCCAGCAGCTTGGCCCCGACAGGTGTACAAGCTTTCTTT.

This clonotype was seen a handful of times. CDR3 in amino acids: CASSPGTGAYYEQYF. In nucleotides, the CDR3 is TGCGCCAGCAGCCCTGGGACAGGGGCGTACTACGAGCAGTACTTC. This chain joins TRBV4-3 and TRBJ2-7; 10 bases line up with TRBD1. The CDR3 extends over 15 amino acids. The germline V gene encodes CDR1 LGHNA and CDR2 YSLEER. With V trimmed by 4 bases and J by 3 bases, 6 bases remained unmatched.

V usage is TRBV5-6 and J usage is TRBJ2-6; possible D gene TRBD1, 6 bases. The V gene lost 6 bases and the J gene lost 0 bases, with 16 bases spanning the gap. The CDR3 is 17 amino acids. The germline CDR1 and CDR2 sequences are SGHDT and YYEEEE. In nucleotides, the CDR3 is TGTGCCAGCATGACAGGTAGTATTCACTCTGGGGCCAACGTCCTGACTTTC. Its protein product is CASMTGSIHSGANVLTF.

The J gene is TRBJ1-4, the V gene TRBV7-2; no firm D call. V was trimmed by 5 bases and J by 7 bases, leaving 8 bases between them. The CDR3 is 12 residues long. Germline lookup yields CDR1 SGHTA and CDR2 FQGNSA. The CDR3 nucleotides are TGTGCCAGCAGCCGGTCTAGTGAAAAACTGTTTTTT. It yields the protein CASSRSSEKLFF.

This clonotype was counted many times. The V and J genes are TRBV4-2 and TRBJ2-2; D uncertain. This CDR3 contains 16 residues. With 0 bases removed from V and 8 bases from J, the gap between germline ends came to 16 bases. In germline, CDR1 is LGHNA, CDR2 YNFKEQ. The CDR3 here is CASSQDFQRVSGELFF. For the CDR3, the DNA is TGTGCCAGCAGCCAAGATTTTCAGCGCGTCTCGGGGGAGCTGTTTTTT.

The genes are TRBV18 and TRBJ2-1; D gene ambiguous. CDR1 and CDR2 (germline): KGHSH, LQKENI. The germline V and J ends were trimmed by 2 bases and 6 bases, with 14 bases remaining between them. The CDR3 totals 15 residues. Here the CDR3 DNA reads TGTGCCAGCTCACCAGGCCCCAACCTACCCAATGAGCAGTTCTTC. It codes for CASSPGPNLPNEQFF.

This clonotype has a count of ten or more. The CDR3 protein is CASSKFGTAKYEQYF. The CDR3, as DNA: TGTGCCAGCAGCAAATTCGGGACAGCGAAGTACGAGCAGTACTTC. V is TRBV7-9 and J is TRBJ2-7, with 7 bases that match TRBD1. CDR1 is SEHNR and CDR2 is FQNEAQ in the germline V gene (reference sequence). With 5 bases clipped from V and 4 bases from J, the junction kept 11 bases outside the gene matches. The CDR3 length is 15 residues.

The chain uses TRBV3-1 and TRBJ2-3, with no clear D. Germline V CDR1 and CDR2: LGHDT, YNNKEL (reference sequence). CDR3 length: 12 residues. Trimming shortened V by 0 bases and J by 13 bases, and 11 bases separated the two germline ends. This CDR3 is CASSQDKGIEYF. DNA for the CDR3: TGTGCCAGCAGCCAAGATAAAGGTATCGAGTATTTT.

This clonotype occurred many times. The rearrangement links TRBV6-4 to TRBJ2-1; possibly TRBD1 or TRBD2 for D (5 bases each). Looked up from germline, CDR1 is MRHNA and CDR2 is SNTAGT. The CDR3 length is 13 residues. Trimming stripped 3 bases from V and 8 bases from J, with 11 bases between. In DNA, the CDR3 is TGTGCCAGCAGTGAGGGACCTACATATGAGCAGTTCTTC. It specifies CASSEGPTYEQFF.

This clonotype was recorded at least ten times. This chain links TRBV5-1 with TRBJ2-7; D not certain. The V gene's germline CDR1 is SGHRS and CDR2 YFSETQ. CDR3 length: 14 residues. V was trimmed by 0 bases and J by 0 bases, leaving 7 bases between them. The CDR3 region is CASSLGHPSYEQYV. The CDR3 region has the DNA TGCGCCAGCAGCTTGGGACACCCCTCCTACGAGCAGTACGTC.

This clonotype has just a few counts. The chain couples TRBV5-5 to TRBJ2-2; D may be TRBD1 (5 bases). The germline CDR1 and CDR2 sequences are SGHKS and YYEKEE (reference sequence). Trimming took 3 bases from V and 2 from J, leaving 11 bases between them. The CDR3 has 15 residues. The CDR3 sequence: CASSSLRGNTGELFF. The CDR3 DNA reads as TGTGCCAGCAGCTCTCTAAGGGGAAACACCGGGGAGCTGTTTTTT. Variable domain in full (rest from reference TRBV5-5 and TRBJ2-2): DAGVTQSPTHLIKTRGQQVTLRCSPISGHKSVSWYQQVLGQGPQFIFQYYEKEERGRGNFPDRFSARQFPNYSSELNVNALLLGDSALYLCASSSLRGNTGELFFGEGSRLTVL.

This clonotype came up many times. CDR3 DNA: TGTGCCAGCAGTAGGACAGGGGCAAATCAGCCCCAGCATTTT. This encodes CASSRTGANQPQHF. This chain links TRBV2 with TRBJ1-5; 9 bases match TRBD1. Germline V CDR1 and CDR2: SNHLY, FYNNEI. The CDR3 is made up of 14 amino acids. The J segment lost 4 bases and the V segment lost 5 bases, leaving 3 bases of the junction unmatched.

This clonotype was counted a few times. The V and J genes are TRBV18 and TRBJ1-4; 9 bases line up with TRBD1. This CDR3 contains 15 residues. V trimming: 3 bases; J trimming: 8 bases; junction bases outside the gene matches: 7. From germline, CDR1 is KGHSH and CDR2 LQKENI. The CDR3 protein is CASSPLQGAGEKLFF. In DNA form, the CDR3 reads TGTGCCAGCTCACCGCTACAGGGGGCTGGGGAAAAACTGTTTTTT.

This clonotype was recorded many times. The chain couples TRBV6-1 to TRBJ2-5; no clear D. CDR3 length: 17 residues. Trimming took 2 bases from V and 2 from J, leaving 18 bases between them. Looked up from germline, CDR1 is MNHNS and CDR2 is SASEGT. The CDR3 DNA is TGTGCCAGCAGTGAAAACCCGACGAGAGAGATTCAAGAGACCCAGTACTTC. It encodes CASSENPTREIQETQYF.